Given below is one T cell receptor beta chain in context. The method was immunoSEQ multiplex PCR; TCRdb's version includes in-frame clones alone and lacks a portion of them. The table includes roughly 17,000 clones, 72% detected once. CDR3 size: 12 residues. With V trimmed by 8 bases and J by 5 bases, 5 bases remained unmatched. The germline gives CDR1 GTSNPN, CDR2 SVGIG (reference sequence). Time point of the sample: neoterminal ileum biopsy at postoperative endoscopy, about 6 months after surgery. Adults with ileal or ileocolonic Crohn's disease and an indication for resection were eligible. The record originates from a study of T cell repertoires in ileal Crohn's disease. Across the whole study: All patients had surgery for stricturing (approximately 61%) or penetrating (around 40%) disease. The M6 sample came from neoterminal ileum during colonoscopy after surgery. About half of patients got postoperative therapy: about ten thiopurines, around 20 anti-TNF.

The sequenced sample consisted of ileal tissue. The rearrangement links TRBV30 to TRBJ2-7; 11 bases align to TRBD2. The TCR was taken from an adult with Crohn's disease. The CDR3 DNA sequence: TGTGCCACTAGCGGGAGTTTCGACGAGCAGTACTTC. This encodes CATSGSFDEQYF.